These 16 T cell receptor beta chains were sequenced from one sample in a study of blood T cells in healthy people across ages. A second PCR of 7 to 11 cycles used a sample-barcoded 5' primer and a J-beta primer mix. Each CDR3 protein is one row after TCRdb ran MiXCR on the 5' RACE reads. The sample shows about 800,000 distinct CDR3 sequences, 55% to 70% of them seen only once. Sequenced input: blood. These receptors were collected from a man under 40 in good health.

This clonotype appeared a few times. The chain employs TRBV20-1 and TRBJ2-1; D is perhaps TRBD2 (5 bases). Germline lookup yields CDR1 DFQATT and CDR2 SNEGSKA (reference sequence). Trimming pared 2 bases from V and 0 bases from J, leaving 14 bases between. There are 16 residues in the CDR3. The CDR3, as DNA: TGCAGTGCTAGACCTATGAGCGGCAGCTCCTACAATGAGCAGTTCTTC. This translates into CSARPMSGSSYNEQFF.

This clonotype has more than one count but fewer than ten. The rearrangement uses TRBV5-1 and TRBJ2-7; D is ambiguous. V dropped 4 bases and J dropped 7 bases, with 21 bases sitting between them. Germline lookup yields CDR1 SGHRS and CDR2 YFSETQ. The CDR3 is 15 residues long. CDR3 coding DNA: TGCGCCAGCAGCCCGACGACAATGACGGTTGGGGAGCAGTACTTC. It is translated as CASSPTTMTVGEQYF.

Worth noting for this clonotype: A read error may account for a junction end that differs from germline. This chain links TRBV4-2 with TRBJ2-5; the match to TRBD2 covers 15 bases. The germline gives CDR1 LGHNA, CDR2 YNFKEQ. This CDR3 spans 16 amino acids. CDR3 sequence (DNA): TGTGCCAGCAGCGAAGAAGGGACTAGCGGGAGGGAGACCCAGTACTTC. Translation: CASSEEGTSGRETQYF.

The chain couples TRBV6-5 to TRBJ2-7, with 7 nucleotides matching TRBD1. The assigned J gene may be wrong: the sequence end matches TRBJ2-5 better. This CDR3 spans 15 amino acids. Per the germline V gene, CDR1 is MNHEY and CDR2 is SVGAGI. The CDR3 nucleotides read TGTGCCAGCAGTAAAGGGACAGTCGTAGGGGAGACCCAGTACTTC. It codes for CASSKGTVVGETQYF.

This chain joins TRBV6-5 and TRBJ2-1, with 12 bases fitting TRBD2. The CDR3 has 16 amino acids. Per the germline V gene, CDR1 is MNHEY and CDR2 is SVGAGI. Trimming cost V 3 bases and J 9 bases; bases outside gene matches: 9. The CDR3: CASSYLAGGPLGEQFF. DNA for the CDR3: TGTGCCAGCAGTTATCTAGCGGGAGGGCCTCTTGGTGAGCAGTTCTTC.

As to this clonotype: Just one base apart from a much larger clone, this may be a read error. The chain uses TRBV14 and TRBJ2-1; possible D gene TRBD1, 7 bases. Germline CDR1 SGHDN, CDR2 FVKESK. The CDR3 length is 14 residues. This CDR3 reads CAGRGAGANNEQFF. DNA for the CDR3: TGTGCCGGCAGGGGGGCAGGGGCCAACAATGAGCAGTTCTTC.

This clonotype was counted between two and nine times. The V and J genes are TRBV4-2 and TRBJ1-2; D is unresolved. This CDR3 has 15 amino acids. Looked up from germline, CDR1 is LGHNA and CDR2 is YNFKEQ. Trimming took 6 bases from V and 0 from J, leaving 14 bases between them. In DNA, the CDR3 is TGTGCCAGCAGTACCTCTGGCGGAGCTAACTATGGCTACACCTTC. Its translation is CASSTSGGANYGYTF.

The chain employs TRBV20-1 and TRBJ1-1; D is perhaps TRBD1 (5 bases). Trimming shortened V by 4 bases and J by 1 base, and 10 bases separated the two germline ends. Germline V gene sequence: CDR1 DFQATT, CDR2 SNEGSKA (reference sequence). This CDR3 is 13 amino acids long. The CDR3 spells CSATGGGNTEAFF. The CDR3 DNA follows: TGCAGTGCTACGGGTGGGGGGAACACTGAAGCTTTCTTT.

This chain connects TRBV20-1 to TRBJ2-7; 8 bases are shared with TRBD2. This CDR3 has 15 residues. CDR1 and CDR2 (germline): DFQATT, SNEGSKA (reference sequence). J lost 3 bases, V lost 3 bases, and 10 bases had no gene match. Written as DNA, the CDR3 is TGCAGTGCTAGGGCTGAGCGGGAGAGATTCTACGAGCAGTACTTC. Its protein product is CSARAERERFYEQYF.

The V and J genes are TRBV20-1 and TRBJ2-3; perhaps TRBD2 as D (5 bases). V was trimmed by 2 bases and J by 3 bases, leaving 15 bases between them. The germline V gene encodes CDR1 DFQATT and CDR2 SNEGSKA (reference sequence). This CDR3 is built from 15 residues. CDR3 coding DNA: TGCAGTGCTAGAAGCGGTGGGGTTGGGACAGATACGCAGTATTTT. Translated: CSARSGGVGTDTQYF.

This chain joins TRBV10-3 and TRBJ1-5, with D tentatively TRBD1 (5 bases). Germline V gene data show CDR1 as ENHRY and CDR2 as SYGVKD. This CDR3 has 14 residues. V was clipped by 7 bases and J by 4 bases, with 14 bases between them. The CDR3 loop reads CAIKPGQGNQPQHF. DNA for the CDR3: TGTGCCATCAAACCCGGACAAGGGAATCAGCCCCAGCATTTT.

This clonotype appeared a few times. The chain carries TRBV4-1 and TRBJ2-7, with TRBD2 matching 11 bases. This CDR3 has 15 amino acids. The V and J ends lost 4 bases and 3 bases, in that order; junction bases with no gene match: 5. CDR1 is MGHRA and CDR2 is YSYEKL in the germline V gene. The DNA for the CDR3 is TGCGCCAGCAGCCCGACTAGCGGGGCCAACTACGAGCAGTACTTC. It encodes CASSPTSGANYEQYF.

V is TRBV28 and J is TRBJ2-1; D is perhaps TRBD2 (5 bases). The J call is in doubt because the DNA end fits TRBJ2-7 better. This CDR3 is 16 amino acids long. Germline V gene sequence: CDR1 MDHEN, CDR2 SYDVKM. CDR3 sequence: CASSSPSTGSYNEQYF. CDR3 nucleotides: TGTGCCAGCAGTTCTCCCTCTACGGGATCCTACAATGAGCAGTACTTC.

The chain carries TRBV6-5 and TRBJ2-3; 7 nucleotides align to TRBD2. There are 21 residues in the CDR3. CDR1 and CDR2 from the germline V gene are MNHEY and SVGAGI. V was clipped by 0 bases and J by 0 bases; unmatched bases: 18. The CDR3 nucleotides read TGTGCCAGCAGTTACTCCTCCTTTTCGTTCGCCCTAGCGGCTAGCACAGATACGCAGTATTTT. Amino acid sequence: CASSYSSFSFALAASTDTQYF.

This sequence joins TRBV27 and TRBJ2-3; a weak D match, TRBD1 (5 bases). The germline gives CDR1 MNHEY, CDR2 SMNVEV (reference sequence). Trimming removed 1 base at V and 0 bases at J, with 8 bases between. The CDR3 has 15 amino acids. CDR3 region: CASSLYRLSTDTQYF. The CDR3 coding sequence is TGTGCCAGCAGTTTATACAGGCTTAGCACAGATACGCAGTATTTT.

The V and J genes are TRBV7-9 and TRBJ1-1; possibly TRBD1 for D (6 bases). This CDR3 is 13 amino acids long. Trimming stripped 3 bases from V and 6 bases from J, with 11 bases between. In germline, CDR1 is SEHNR, CDR2 FQNEAQ (reference sequence). The CDR3: CASSLEGGAEAFF. CDR3 nucleotides: TGTGCCAGCAGCTTGGAGGGGGGTGCTGAAGCTTTCTTT.